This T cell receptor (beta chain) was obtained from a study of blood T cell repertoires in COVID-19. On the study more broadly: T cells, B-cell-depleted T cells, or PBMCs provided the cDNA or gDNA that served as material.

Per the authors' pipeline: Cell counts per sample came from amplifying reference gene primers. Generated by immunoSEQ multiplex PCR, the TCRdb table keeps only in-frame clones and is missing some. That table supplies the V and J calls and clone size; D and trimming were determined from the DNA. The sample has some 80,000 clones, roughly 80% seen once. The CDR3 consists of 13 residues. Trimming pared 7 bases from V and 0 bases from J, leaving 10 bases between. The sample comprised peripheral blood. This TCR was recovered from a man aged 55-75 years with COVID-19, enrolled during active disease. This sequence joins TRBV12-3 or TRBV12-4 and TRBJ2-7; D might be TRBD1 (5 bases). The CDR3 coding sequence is TGTGCCAGCACCGCAGGGTTCTCCTACGAGCAGTACTTC. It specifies CASTAGFSYEQYF.